This T cell receptor beta chain was found in a study of T cell repertoires in cytomegalovirus infection. In the study overall: In public TCR beta signatures, there were indications of both CMV infection and matching HLA type.

Findings and limits, study-wide: The ex vivo response was dominated by HLA-C-restricted CMV-specific TCR beta clonotypes. Carriage of CMV together with the relevant HLA was identifiable through cumulative public TCR beta family frequency.

Using its own MiXCR run on the reads, TCRdb lists one record per CDR3 protein. The sample consists of approximately 600,000 distinct CDR3 sequences, roughly 43% of them appearing once. In germline, CDR1 is SGHTA, CDR2 FQGNSA. The CDR3 is made up of 15 amino acids. Deletions cut 5 bases from V and 2 bases from J, with 16 bases between. Of note for this clonotype: Its antigen is as yet unknown.

This TCR derives from a human donor in good health (CMV status not recorded). Some clones in this sample may be carry-over from other donors' samples. The chain is built from TRBV7-2 and TRBJ2-7, with D perhaps TRBD2 (6 bases). Sequencing was performed on cultured PBMCs, taken from culture after CMV antigen stimulation. The CDR3 region is CASSTEAGLTYEQYF. The DNA of the CDR3 is TGTGCCAGCAGCACGGAAGCGGGCTTAACCTACGAGCAGTACTTC.